This T cell receptor beta chain was captured in a study of CD8+CD57+ T cells in acquired aplastic anemia. Overall study: DNA per sorted CD4+ or CD8+ sample ranged roughly 0.17 to 27.4 ug, averaging roughly 3.2 ug. Findings and limits, study-wide: Between the patient and control groups, CD8+ Simpson's diversity did not differ significantly. Both patients and controls carried the same twenty-nine CD8+ CDR3 sequences.

Genomic DNA, serving as template, underwent TCR beta VDJ and CDR3 profiling. TCRdb reanalysed the reads using MiXCR and keeps one entry per CDR3 protein. The repertoire holds approximately 180,000 distinct CDR3 sequences, roughly 48% seen once, with around 1% in the top ten. This clonotype was seen ten or more times. The antigen is unknown. V lost 6 bases, J lost 0 bases, and 3 bases stayed unmatched. The CDR3 is 14 amino acids. Germline CDR1 is LNHDA and CDR2 is SQIVND (reference sequence). For sequencing, patients were chosen who had shown expansion of CD8+CD57+ cells by flow cytometry. Severe acquired aplastic anemia was present in every patient.

The chain couples TRBV19 to TRBJ2-7; 9 bases are shared with TRBD1. Input material: sorted CD4+, CD8+, or CD8+CD57+ T cells (not recorded which) from PBMCs. The source is a human donor with aplastic anemia. The DNA of the CDR3 is TGTGCCAGTAGCCGACAGGGGGGCTCCTACGAGCAGTACTTC. Amino acids: CASSRQGGSYEQYF.